This entry concerns a single T cell receptor beta chain. Its antigen is not known. This record comes from a study of cytomegalovirus exposure and HLA in healthy donors. 60 Vbeta and 13 Jbeta primers were used in PCR. Sequencing used immunoSEQ multiplex PCR; TCRdb keeps in-frame clones, though not all of them. The sample table sets out fewer than 85,000 clones. The length of the CDR3 is 14 residues. With 5 bases clipped from V and 5 bases from J, the junction kept 6 bases outside the gene matches. Germline lookup yields CDR1 LNHDA and CDR2 SQIVND (reference sequence). Study outcomes and limitations: Later work showed greater clonal expansion in HLA-associated TCR beta chains than in equally common others. TCR beta V segments were, for the most part, productive about 90% or about 30% of the time in an earlier analysis.

V usage is TRBV19 and J usage is TRBJ1-1; 9 bases agree with TRBD1. The sequence was collected from a female donor in good health and CMV-seropositive. The sequencing sample was made of PBMCs. The CDR3 sequence: CASSFGTGLTEAFF. CDR3 DNA sequence: TGTGCCAGTAGTTTTGGGACAGGGTTAACTGAAGCTTTCTTT.